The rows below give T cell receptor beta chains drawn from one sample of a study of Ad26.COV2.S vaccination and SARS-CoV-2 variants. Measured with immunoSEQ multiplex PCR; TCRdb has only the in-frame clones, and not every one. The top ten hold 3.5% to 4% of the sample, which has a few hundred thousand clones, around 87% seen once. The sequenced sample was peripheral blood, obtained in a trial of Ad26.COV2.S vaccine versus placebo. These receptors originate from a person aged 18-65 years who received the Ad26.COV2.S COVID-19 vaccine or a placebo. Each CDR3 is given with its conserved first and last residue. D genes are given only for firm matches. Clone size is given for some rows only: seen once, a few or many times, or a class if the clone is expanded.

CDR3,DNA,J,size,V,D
CASSRYPRQGAGNTIYF,TGTGCCAGCAGCCGATATCCCCGACAGGGAGCGGGAAACACCATATATTTT,TRBJ1-3,.,TRBV5-4,TRBD1
CASSLPGEDNSPLHF,TGTGCCAGCAGCTTACCGGGGGAAGATAATTCACCCCTCCACTTT,TRBJ1-6,.,TRBV7-9,.
CASSLVGALQETQYF,TGTGCCAGCAGCTTAGTAGGAGCTTTACAAGAGACCCAGTACTTC,TRBJ2-5,.,TRBV7-2,.
CASSQDPNSATDTQYF,TGTGCCAGCAGCCAAGATCCTAATTCGGCCACAGATACGCAGTATTTT,TRBJ2-3,once,TRBV3-1/TRBV3-2,.
CASSLYRVGRTEAFF,TGTGCCAGCAGCCTGTACAGGGTGGGTAGGACTGAAGCTTTCTTT,TRBJ1-1,.,TRBV14,.
CSASGHPGQSYNEQFF,TGCAGTGCTAGTGGGCACCCGGGACAGAGCTACAATGAGCAGTTCTTC,TRBJ2-1,.,TRBV20-1,TRBD1
CASSQDLDAGGETQYF,TGTGCCAGCAGCCAAGATCTCGACGCCGGAGGAGAGACCCAGTACTTC,TRBJ2-5,.,TRBV14,.
CASSFRQGEQYF,TGTGCCAGCAGTTTCAGACAGGGGGAGCAGTACTTC,TRBJ2-7,.,TRBV27,TRBD1
CASSSRPTRTGAAEQYF,TGCGCCAGCAGCTCGCGACCCACTCGGACAGGAGCAGCCGAGCAGTACTTC,TRBJ2-7,.,TRBV5-1,TRBD1
CASSLGWNEQFF,TGTGCCAGCAGCTTAGGGTGGAATGAGCAGTTCTTC,TRBJ2-1,.,TRBV7-2,.
CASSGGTGGNEQYF,TGTGCCAGCAGCGGTGGGACAGGGGGCAACGAGCAGTACTTC,TRBJ2-7,.,TRBV7-9,TRBD1
CASSPGLYGYTF,TGTGCCAGCAGCCCTGGACTGTATGGCTACACCTTC,TRBJ1-2,few,TRBV3-1/TRBV3-2,.
CASSRVPAVNEKLFF,TGTGCCAGCTCAAGGGTTCCCGCCGTAAATGAAAAACTGTTTTTT,TRBJ1-4,few,TRBV18,.
CASRALGQLSGNTIYF,TGTGCCAGCAGAGCGCTTGGACAGCTCTCTGGAAACACCATATATTTT,TRBJ1-3,.,TRBV11-3,.
CASSQGQANEQFF,TGTGCCAGCAGCCAGGGACAAGCAAATGAGCAGTTCTTC,TRBJ2-1,.,TRBV11-2,.
CASSLAVRTSGGHEQYF,TGTGCCAGCAGCTTAGCGGTTAGGACTAGCGGGGGGCACGAGCAGTACTTC,TRBJ2-7,.,TRBV7-2,TRBD2
CASSLRGSSYNEQFF,TGTGCCAGCAGTTTACGGGGGAGCTCCTACAATGAGCAGTTCTTC,TRBJ2-1,.,TRBV27,.